The following is a T cell receptor (beta chain) sequence with its context. The table lists this clonotype with a few counts. It has no known antigen specificity. Base qualities are not at hand, and no much larger clone is one base apart. The data derive from a study of CD8 T cells in ankylosing spondylitis (dated by TCRdb to about 2017). For the wider study: To find TCR variants linked to disease, the study profiled T cell receptor beta repertoires in ankylosing spondylitis patients and healthy donors. The full study cohort comprised about 23 ankylosing spondylitis patients and 85 to 120 healthy donors. Peripheral blood samples were taken, and synovial fluid was additionally collected from ankylosing spondylitis patients.

TCRdb names Illumina HiSeq 2500 as the instrument used. TCR beta libraries were prepared by quantitative 5'-RACE with molecular barcodes. Concerning the study's data processing: To identify disease-linked TCR variants, a new computational method was used, one built on a probabilistic model of VDJ rearrangement. TCRdb reprocessing: public reads trimmed at Q25 with fastp, clones called with MiXCR, in-frame beta chains kept. Duplicate CDR3 protein sequences are folded into a single record with the most common DNA and genes. What appears here as the V and J calls and clone size reflects TCRdb's work, not the paper's. This sample holds 30,000 to 45,000 distinct CDR3 sequences; about a tenth were observed only once. The ten biggest clones cover 16% of the sample. CDR1 and CDR2 (SGHTA, FQGNSA) derive from the germline V gene. V and J are truncated by 5 bases and 0 bases respectively, leaving an intervening sequence of 11 bases. The CDR3 has 15 amino acids, counting the end cysteine and phenylalanine. The CDR3 DNA has 45 bases and is translated from base 1.

General conclusions and limits of the study: In peripheral blood, the disease-linked clones were found at relatively low frequencies and had a CD8+ phenotype. The disease-linked clones were reported to be significantly enriched in matched synovial fluid samples from ankylosing spondylitis patients. Some TCR beta motif variants had previously been reported in synovial fluid and blood of reactive arthritis patients, which suggested common disease-initiation mechanisms. A TCR beta motif of about 8 highly homologous amino acid variants appeared characteristic of blood from ankylosing spondylitis patients.

The sequence joins TRBV7-2 to TRBJ1-3, with the D gene not clear enough to name. The specimen sequenced was blood, either unsorted or a sorted T cell fraction (not recorded which). This clonotype was sampled from a male donor with ankylosing spondylitis or in good health (not recorded which). The DNA reads as follows: TGTGCCAGCAGCCCAAAGACATTCTCTGGAAACACCATATATTTT. Its protein product is CASSPKTFSGNTIYF.